This record looks at one T cell receptor (beta chain) sequence and its context. Its antigen is not known. The germline V gene encodes CDR1 SGHVS and CDR2 FQNEAQ. The CDR3 is 17 amino acids. V dropped 0 bases and J dropped 6; count of bases not matched to a gene: 8. Time point in this sample: cycle 4 day 1 (C4D1), after 5 to 7 weeks of nivolumab. Each patient experienced a relapse that followed autologous stem cell transplantation, and brentuximab vedotin exposure varied. Best responses included complete response and partial response; otherwise, the best response was progressive disease. The source of the sample is a study of PD-1 blockade in classical Hodgkin lymphoma. Generated by immunoSEQ multiplex PCR, the TCRdb table keeps only in-frame clones and is missing some. There are about 38,000 clones in the sample; 70% to 80% occur only once, and over 7.5% lies in the top ten. General study findings and limits: Compared with healthy donors, newly diagnosed patients reportedly showed lower baseline TCR diversity. A significant rise in TCR diversity by C4D1 was seen for CD4+ but not CD8+ cells.

The chain uses TRBV7-8 and TRBJ1-3; 10 bases match TRBD1. The input for sequencing was peripheral blood mononuclear cells (PBMCs), taken before the fourth cycle of nivolumab. The source of this sequence is a human donor with classical Hodgkin lymphoma. This CDR3 reads CASSLARQGAGENTIYF. Written as DNA, the CDR3 is TGTGCCAGCAGCTTAGCACGACAGGGGGCCGGGGAAAACACCATATATTTT.